The TCR beta chain under discussion was sequenced for a study of monozygotic twins with inflammatory bowel disease. Findings and caveats of the study: Compared with healthy twins, IBD patients shared fewer clonotypes with others, especially with disease activity.

With regard to this clonotype: The antigen is undetermined.

A 6-nucleotide sample barcode was carried by the UMIs, which template switching added. Both TCRalpha and TCRbeta cDNA were subjected to two nested PCRs lasting around 15 and 9 cycles. TCRdb re-analyzed the 5' RACE reads; it lists each CDR3 protein once, without DNA. Its listing shows 200,000 to 250,000 distinct CDR3 sequences. Germline CDR1 and CDR2: MNHEY and SVGEGT. CDR3 length: 14 amino acids. The TCR was taken from a human donor with ulcerative colitis or Crohn's disease, or a healthy co-twin of an affected twin (not recorded which). Sequenced input: blood. The V gene is TRBV6-2 or TRBV6-3, the J gene TRBJ2-7; TCRdb's assignment of TRBD2 cannot be checked, as there is no DNA. The CDR3 loop reads CASSCFGLAREQYF.